Detailed here is one T cell receptor (beta chain). Antigen: not known. The data belong to a study of CD8 T cells in Susac syndrome. The controls, all healthy donors, were matched for age and sex. When the RNA was reverse transcribed, random hexamers were used with an input of 0.5 to 1 ug. The immunoSEQ assay covered 54 Vbeta and 13 Jbeta segments for CDR3. TCRdb ran MiXCR on the immunoSEQ multiplex PCR reads and lists one entry per CDR3 protein. The sample records roughly 180,000 distinct CDR3 sequences, about 94% being singletons. Study-wide points: The study's TCR sequencing and HLA analysis drew on a certain number of individuals. That number was acknowledged as relatively small.

The CDR3 consists of 13 residues. Germline V gene sequence: CDR1 SQVTM, CDR2 ANQGSEA. The trim removed 6 bases at V and 9 bases at J, leaving 13 bases unmatched. Source material: CD4+ T cells from PBMCs. The TCR comes from a human donor in good health. The rearrangement joins TRBV29-1 to TRBJ2-5, with 7 bases fitting TRBD2. In nucleotides, the CDR3 is TGCAGCGTCCTAGCGGCCCCAGGTGGGGCCCAGTACTTC. Translating gives CSVLAAPGGAQYF.